Shown below are 17 T cell receptor beta chains from a single sample sequenced in a study of T cell responses to AZD1222 COVID-19 vaccine. The assay was immunoSEQ multiplex PCR, and TCRdb's table has in-frame clones only and misses some. This table has about 81,000 clones, over 75% appearing once. The sequences come from peripheral blood, collected 28 days after the second AZD1222 dose. The receptors come from an adult who received the AZD1222 COVID-19 vaccine.

The rearrangement links TRBV3-1 (or the pseudogene TRBV3-2) to TRBJ1-1; D is undetermined. V was pared by 2 bases and J by 0 bases, with 7 bases between. The CDR3 totals 14 residues. CDR1 and CDR2 from the germline V gene are LGHDT and YNNKEL (reference sequence). The DNA for the CDR3 is TGTGCCAGCAGCCAACCGGGAATGAACACTGAAGCTTTCTTT. This encodes CASSQPGMNTEAFF.

V usage is TRBV2 and J usage is TRBJ1-2, with no clear D. This CDR3 is 15 amino acids long. Per germline, CDR1 SNHLY and CDR2 FYNNEI. The germline V and J ends were trimmed by 6 bases and 0 bases, with 14 bases remaining between them. CDR3 sequence (DNA): TGTGCCAGCAGAGACCACCAACCAGCTAACTATGGCTACACCTTC. It translates to CASRDHQPANYGYTF.

V and J are TRBV20-1 and TRBJ2-2; 8 positions match TRBD1. From germline, CDR1 is DFQATT and CDR2 SNEGSKA (reference sequence). The CDR3 has 11 residues. The J segment lost 6 bases and the V segment lost 6 bases, leaving 0 bases of the junction unmatched. CDR3 nucleotide sequence: TGCAGTGCGGACAGGGCCGGGGAGCTGTTTTTT. Its protein product is CSADRAGELFF.

The J gene is TRBJ2-3, the V gene TRBV18; D uncertain. From germline, CDR1 is KGHSH and CDR2 LQKENI. Trimming removed 3 bases from V and 2 bases from J, with 6 bases in between. CDR3 size: 13 residues. CDR3 nucleotide sequence: TGTGCCAGCTCACCGAGGATCACAGATACGCAGTATTTT. Protein: CASSPRITDTQYF. Full variable domain (remainder filled in from reference TRBV18 and TRBJ2-3): NAGVMQNPRHLVRRRGQEARLRCSPMKGHSHVYWYRQLPEEGLKFMVYLQKENIIDESGMPKERFSAEFPKEGPSILRIQQVVRGDSAAYFCASSPRITDTQYFGPGTRLTVL.

The chain carries TRBV24-1 and TRBJ2-5; D is perhaps TRBD1 (8 bases). The CDR3 has 15 amino acids. Trimming removed 3 bases from V and 5 bases from J, with 15 bases in between. Germline CDR1 KGHDR, CDR2 SFDVKD. The CDR3 protein is CATSDPDREGETQYF. In nucleotides, the CDR3 is TGTGCCACCAGTGATCCGGACAGGGAGGGGGAGACCCAGTACTTC.

Here the CDR3 DNA reads TGTGCCAGCAGCCGAGGGGGGGCCTCCTACAATGAGCAGTTCTTC. It yields the protein CASSRGGASYNEQFF. The rearrangement joins TRBV13 to TRBJ2-1; maybe TRBD2 (7 bases). Per germline, CDR1 PRHDT and CDR2 FYEKMQ (reference sequence). The CDR3 consists of 15 residues. V was pared by 5 bases and J by 0 bases, with 11 bases between.

V gene TRBV19 combines with J gene TRBJ1-1; D is unclear. The length of the CDR3 is 15 residues. CDR1 is LNHDA, CDR2 SQIVND, per germline (reference sequence). V shed 4 bases and J shed 4 bases, with 16 bases lying between them. The CDR3 region has the DNA TGTGCCAGTAGTACAAGCGCCCTCGGAGGCACTGAAGCTTTCTTT. This encodes CASSTSALGGTEAFF.

The chain couples TRBV6-5 to TRBJ1-1, with D tentatively TRBD1 (5 bases). Germline CDR1 MNHEY, CDR2 SVGAGI. The CDR3 has 13 amino acids. The ends were cut back, 7 bases at V and 0 bases at J, with 9 bases in the middle. The CDR3 region is CASIRGLNTEAFF. CDR3 sequence (DNA): TGTGCCAGCATCCGGGGGTTGAACACTGAAGCTTTCTTT.

The J gene is TRBJ1-3, the V gene TRBV4-1; the D gene is possibly TRBD1 (6 bases). The ends were cut back, 5 bases at V and 7 bases at J, with 21 bases in the middle. The CDR3 length is 16 residues. Per the germline V gene, CDR1 is MGHRA and CDR2 is YSYEKL. The CDR3 nucleotides are TGCGCCAGCAGCGCACGCATTACAGGGTGGGGGAACACCATATATTTT. It codes for CASSARITGWGNTIYF.

V usage is TRBV19 and J usage is TRBJ2-5, with a weak D call TRBD2 (5 bases). The V end lost 4 bases, the J end lost 5 bases, and 17 bases lay between the germline ends. The length of the CDR3 is 15 residues. Per germline, CDR1 LNHDA and CDR2 SQIVND (reference sequence). CDR3 sequence reads: CASSTEGRVVETQYF. In DNA, the CDR3 is TGTGCCAGTAGTACCGAGGGAAGGGTGGTGGAGACCCAGTACTTC.

The J gene is TRBJ2-2, the V gene TRBV9; tentatively, D is TRBD2 (5 bases). The CDR3 is made up of 16 amino acids. Germline V CDR1 and CDR2: SGDLS, YYNGEE. V was clipped by 0 bases and J by 1 base, with 10 bases between them. CDR3 protein: CASSVGGSRNTGELFF. The CDR3 coding sequence is TGTGCCAGCAGCGTAGGAGGGTCCCGGAACACCGGGGAGCTGTTTTTT.

The chain uses TRBV7-9 and TRBJ2-5, with 15 nucleotides matching TRBD2. V trimming: 0 bases; J trimming: 2 bases; junction bases outside the gene matches: 1. The CDR3 spans 17 residues. Germline loops: CDR1 SEHNR, CDR2 FQNEAQ (reference sequence). As DNA, the CDR3 is TGTGCCAGCAGCTTAGCCGGGACTAGCGGGGGGCAAGAGACCCAGTACTTC. Amino acids: CASSLAGTSGGQETQYF. The full variable domain, its missing parts supplied by reference TRBV7-9 and TRBJ2-5, is DTGVSQNPRHKITKRGQNVTFRCDPISEHNRLYWYRQTLGQGPEFLTYFQNEAQLEKSRLLSDRFSAERPKGSFSTLEIQRTEQGDSAMYLCASSLAGTSGGQETQYFGPGTRLLVL.

J is TRBJ1-2 and V is TRBV28; TRBD1 might be the D (6 bases). V was clipped by 7 bases and J by 0 bases, with 24 bases between them. CDR3 length: 18 residues. CDR1 and CDR2 from the germline V gene are MDHEN and SYDVKM. This chain's CDR3 is CASNTGTTGPSSNYGYTF. CDR3 sequence (DNA): TGTGCCAGCAATACCGGAACGACAGGACCTTCGTCTAACTATGGCTACACCTTC.

This clone occurred once. The chain is built from TRBV7-2 and TRBJ1-1; no firm D call. The CDR3 has 14 residues. The germline V and J ends were trimmed by 5 bases and 0 bases, with 10 bases remaining between them. Germline V gives CDR1 SGHTA, CDR2 FQGNSA. Here the CDR3 DNA reads TGTGCCAGCAGCCCCACTAAAATGAACACTGAAGCTTTCTTT. Protein product: CASSPTKMNTEAFF.

This sequence joins TRBV11-3 and TRBJ2-1; no reliable D call. This CDR3 region has 15 residues. Germline values: CDR1 SGHNT, CDR2 YENEEA. V lost 0 bases and J lost 9, with 15 bases in between. CDR3 loop: CASSLDGGSRGEQFF. The CDR3 region has the DNA TGTGCCAGCAGCTTAGATGGCGGTTCTCGCGGTGAGCAGTTCTTC.

The CDR3 is CASSGNRAGANVLTF. CDR3 DNA: TGCGCCAGCAGCGGGAACAGGGCTGGGGCCAACGTCCTGACTTTC. This chain joins TRBV5-1 and TRBJ2-6; tentative D call: TRBD1 (6 bases). This CDR3 has 15 residues. Looked up from germline, CDR1 is SGHRS and CDR2 is YFSETQ. V lost 4 bases and J 2 bases, leaving 10 bases between the germline ends.

The chain employs TRBV3-1 (or the pseudogene TRBV3-2) and TRBJ2-5; TRBD2 agrees at 14 bases. The V and J ends lost 1 base and 7 bases, in that order; junction bases with no gene match: 2. This CDR3 has 15 residues. The germline V gene encodes CDR1 LGHDT and CDR2 YNNKEL (reference sequence). CDR3 coding DNA: TGTGCCAGCAGCCAAGGACTAGCGGGGGGGGTGACCCAGTACTTC. Its translation: CASSQGLAGGVTQYF.